This is a list of T cell receptor beta chains from one sample in a study of CD8 T cells in ankylosing spondylitis. TCRdb redid the calling of the 5' RACE reads with MiXCR, one entry per CDR3 protein. Of approximately 24,000 distinct CDR3 sequences in the sample, around 2.5% are singletons; the top ten hold around 7.7%. The specimen sequenced was blood, either unsorted or a sorted T cell fraction (not recorded which). These receptors were obtained from a female donor with ankylosing spondylitis or in good health (not recorded which). Both conserved end residues are trimmed from each CDR3. The order of the fields is J gene, V gene, CDR3 protein.

>TRBJ1-4|TRBV9
ASSVGQPTTNEKLF
>TRBJ1-3|TRBV9
ASSVASGTASGNTIY
>TRBJ1-2|TRBV9
ASSLSSGGADYGYT
>TRBJ1-2|TRBV9
ASSVSSTNYT
>TRBJ1-2|TRBV9
ASSVLGGYGYT
>TRBJ2-3|TRBV9
ASSVYGQGGDTQY
>TRBJ1-3|TRBV9
ASSVAGTGNTIY
>TRBJ1-2|TRBV9
ASSIRTGGSYGYT
>TRBJ1-6|TRBV9
ASSVEGQGNSPLH
>TRBJ2-2|TRBV9
ASSVAVGAGELF
>TRBJ2-6|TRBV9
ASSVGPGAAGANVLT
>TRBJ2-3|TRBV9
ASSVGAGALTDTQY
>TRBJ2-1|TRBV9
ASSVALPGGTLYNEQF
>TRBJ1-5|TRBV9
ASSSGQGYEQPQH
>TRBJ2-3|TRBV9
ASSAASGMATDTQY
>TRBJ2-2|TRBV9
ASSEHVPGLAGGENTGELF
>TRBJ1-6|TRBV9
ASSVGQGILDSPLH
>TRBJ1-1|TRBV9
ASSVDRVWGEAF
>TRBJ2-3|TRBV9
ASSLLDRVKTDTQY
>TRBJ2-7|TRBV7-3
ASSLKASPVIHEQY
>TRBJ2-3|TRBV9
ASSVSSGRGDTQY
>TRBJ2-7|TRBV9
ASSSKMTSLTYEQY
>TRBJ2-1|TRBV9
ASSARGHNEQF
>TRBJ2-7|TRBV9
ASSAGQGYYEQY
>TRBJ2-1|TRBV9
ASSEGTSGIHEQF
>TRBJ2-3|TRBV9
ASSVSEGPDTQY
>TRBJ2-2|TRBV9
ASSVGRDPRGELF
>TRBJ2-2|TRBV9
ASSVVDVGELF